This T cell receptor beta chain was captured in a study of blood T cell repertoires in COVID-19. Study overall: PBMCs, B-cell-depleted T cells, or T cells were the source of the cDNA or gDNA that made up the material.

CDR3 length equals 16 residues. V shed 6 bases, J shed 5 bases, and the junction held 12 bases outside the gene matches. Germline CDR1 is SNHLY and CDR2 is FYNNEI. Residents of 24 US areas, aged about 18 to 89 years, made up the participants. Cohorts were based on clinical histories the participants reported. As processed by the authors: Reference gene primer amplification in the assay estimated nucleated cell counts. The assay was immunoSEQ multiplex PCR, and TCRdb's table has in-frame clones only and misses some. V, J and clone size were drawn from that table, and D and trimming were deduced from the DNA. This sample has some 240,000 clones, with 86% found just once.

The genes are TRBV2 and TRBJ2-1; 8 bases agree with TRBD2. The sequence came from a woman aged 40 to 49 with acute COVID-19. Material for sequencing was PBMCs or T cells enriched from blood (not recorded which). CDR3 protein: CASRPVGLAMHNEQFF. CDR3 bases: TGTGCCAGCAGACCCGTCGGACTAGCCATGCACAATGAGCAGTTCTTC.